This TCR beta chain was sequenced for a study of CD4 T cells in relation to SARS-CoV-2 and coronaviruses. General study points: Samples before the pandemic and after infection were not matched within any donor.

Before the COVID-19 pandemic, during about 2011-2019, CD4+ T cells were taken from unexposed donors. The trim removed 0 bases at V and 8 bases at J, leaving 5 bases unmatched. CDR1 is ENHRY and CDR2 is SYGVKD in the germline V gene. The CDR3 has 14 residues. Turning to this clone: As yet, its antigen is unknown.

Using immunoSEQ multiplex PCR, the repertoire was profiled, and TCRdb retains in-frame clones only, with some absent. The sample includes some 65,000 clones, 87% of them seen just once. The sample was memory CD4+ T cells from PBMCs. The sequence came from a human donor in good health. The rearrangement links TRBV10-3 to TRBJ1-2; 8 bases agree with TRBD1. The DNA of the CDR3 is TGTGCCATCAGTGAGTCCAGGGGGCGGAGCGGCTACACCTTC. It encodes CAISESRGRSGYTF.